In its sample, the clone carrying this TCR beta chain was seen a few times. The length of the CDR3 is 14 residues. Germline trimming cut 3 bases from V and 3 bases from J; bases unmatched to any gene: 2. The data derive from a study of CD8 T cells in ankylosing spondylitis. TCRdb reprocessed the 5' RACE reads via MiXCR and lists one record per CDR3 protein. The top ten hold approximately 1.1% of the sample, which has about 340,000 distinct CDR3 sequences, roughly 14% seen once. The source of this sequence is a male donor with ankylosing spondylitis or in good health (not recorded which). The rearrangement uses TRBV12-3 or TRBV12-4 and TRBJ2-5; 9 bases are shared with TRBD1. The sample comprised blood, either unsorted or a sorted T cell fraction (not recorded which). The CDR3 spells CASSFGTGKETQYF. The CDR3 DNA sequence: TGTGCCAGCAGTTTCGGGACAGGGAAAGAGACCCAGTACTTC.